This T cell receptor (beta chain) is from a study of persistence of HIV-infected CD4 T cells. Per germline, CDR1 MNHNY and CDR2 SVGAGI (reference sequence). The V end was cut by 0 bases, the J end by 7 bases, with 15 bases between. This CDR3 is built from 16 residues. This clone was detected a few times. Antigen: not known. The stimulus was an HIV-1 Gag 15-mer peptide pool, about 1 ug/peptide/mL. CD40L/CD69 double-negative CD45RO-high memory CD4+ T cells were collected. Inclusion required CMV-positive serology and CD4+ counts above 400 cells/uL. The immunoSEQ assay was version 4, run in survey mode. Profiled with immunoSEQ multiplex PCR; TCRdb holds only in-frame clones, not every one. Here the sample spans about 40,000 clones, about 84% being singletons.

The chain is built from TRBV6-6 and TRBJ2-2; D is undetermined. The sequencing here drew on CD4+ T cells sorted from PBMCs after roughly 18-hour stimulation, taken from a patient who received antiretroviral therapy. The sequence came from an adult man with HIV who was CMV-seropositive. The CDR3 sequence is CASSYSSAERIGELFF. CDR3 nucleotide sequence: TGTGCCAGCAGTTACTCGAGCGCGGAGAGGATCGGGGAGCTGTTTTTT.